This T cell receptor (beta chain) originates from a study of blood T cell repertoires in COVID-19 (dated by TCRdb to about 2020). For context, the study as a whole: Samples covering the acute and convalescent phases of COVID-19 were provided by collaborators in the United States, Italy and Spain. The prospective study material was composed of cDNA or gDNA derived from T cells, B-cell-depleted T cells, or PBMCs. Subjects who had been exposed to COVID-19, were actively infected with it, or had recovered from it provided the deeply sampled blood TCRbeta repertoires that made up the dataset. The repertoires were released in a freely available public database intended as a resource for research on the immune response to SARS-CoV-2. The samples were drawn from the first 160 participants of the ongoing ImmuneRACE study and from 950 to 1,500 subjects provided by 6 global collaborators. Nearly every sample came with metadata listing a de-identified subject ID, COVID-19 status, age in years and sex. Where HLA class I and class II types were available, the types were taken from metadata supplied by the sample provider, not from assay-based typing. Results the study describes overall, beyond this receptor: The quantity of clinical and demographic metadata differed by source and by participant and was supplied without curation.

V loses 3 bases, J loses 0 bases, and the germline ends lie 12 bases apart. According to the germline V gene (reference sequence), CDR1 reads DFQATT and CDR2 reads SNEGSKA. The CDR3 has 15 amino acids, counting the end cysteine and phenylalanine. This entry keeps only the CDR3 DNA: 45 bases, framed from base 1. As concerns this clone: The target of this receptor is not known. The record has no base qualities; no much larger clone is one base away.

The immunoSEQ Assay, a bias-controlled multiplex PCR, was used to amplify TCRbeta CDR3 regions from genomic DNA. Processing in the source paper ran as follows. The number of nucleated cells in each sample was estimated from the amplification of reference gene primers within the assay. Sequence reads were collapsed and filtered to measure the absolute abundance of every unique TCRbeta CDR3 rearrangement. For each sample, productive Simpson clonality was calculated by taking the square root of Simpson's diversity index across productive rearrangements. Entries here come from immuneACCESS through TCRdb and include only in-frame sequences with V and J called. Some clones fail to appear in such tables; in the studies checked, an unresolved V gene covers under half of the shortfall, and the cause of the remainder is unknown. The V and J calls and clone size come from that table; D and trimming were worked out from the DNA. The sample table shows some 350,000 clones, and about 83% are seen once. The ten largest make up almost 3% of the sample.

The collaborating institutions used their own protocols to collect whole blood in K2EDTA tubes. Collaborator samples were shipped for TCRbeta analysis as frozen whole blood, isolated PBMCs, or DNA extracted from either sample type. Sequencing was done on a sample of peripheral blood. The receptor was isolated from a man aged 25 to 40 with active or convalescent COVID-19. Here the chain combines TRBV20-1 and TRBJ2-1; the D call is tentative, TRBD1 or TRBD2, as each matches 5 bases. The bases read TGCAGTGCTAGTGAGGGGAGAAGCTCCTACAATGAGCAGTTCTTC. This sequence encodes CSASEGRSSYNEQFF.